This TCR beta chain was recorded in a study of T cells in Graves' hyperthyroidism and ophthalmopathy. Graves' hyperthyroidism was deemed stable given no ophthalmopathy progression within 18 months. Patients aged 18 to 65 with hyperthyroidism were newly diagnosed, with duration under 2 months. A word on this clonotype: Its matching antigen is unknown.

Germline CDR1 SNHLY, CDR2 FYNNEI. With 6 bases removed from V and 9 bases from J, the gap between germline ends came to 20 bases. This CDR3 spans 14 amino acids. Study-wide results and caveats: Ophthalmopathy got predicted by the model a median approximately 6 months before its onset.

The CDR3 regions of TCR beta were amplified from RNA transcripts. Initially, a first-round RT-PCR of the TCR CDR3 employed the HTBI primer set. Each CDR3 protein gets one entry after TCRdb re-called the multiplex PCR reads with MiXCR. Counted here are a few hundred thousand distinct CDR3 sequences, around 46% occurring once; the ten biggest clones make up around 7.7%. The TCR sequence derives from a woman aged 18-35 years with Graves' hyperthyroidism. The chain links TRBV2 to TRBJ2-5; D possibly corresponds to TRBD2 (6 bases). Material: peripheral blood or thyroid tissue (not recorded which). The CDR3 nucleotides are TGTGCCAGCAGGGACCAGACTAGTGGAGGGGCCCAGTACTTC. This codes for CASRDQTSGGAQYF.